This TCR beta chain emerged from a study of blood T cells in healthy people across ages. Every sample yielded at least 6.5 million isolated PBMCs. Notes on this clonotype: The antigen remains undetermined.

The CDR3 consists of 16 residues. CDR1 and CDR2 from the germline V gene are ENHRY and SYGVKD. V lost 0 bases, J lost 1 base, and 9 bases lay in between. Overall study findings and caveats: Possibly confounding the expanded clonotype changes was the fact that donor CMV status was unknown.

Next came a second PCR, run for roughly 6 to 11 cycles, which used a sample-barcoded 5' primer along with a J-beta primer mix. Sequencing recovered at least 3 million CDR3-containing paired-end reads from each sample. MiXCR was run by TCRdb on the 5' RACE reads, yielding one entry per CDR3 protein. The table includes approximately 770,000 distinct CDR3 sequences, about 62% detected once. Sequencing was performed on blood. This chain joins TRBV10-3 and TRBJ2-2; D not resolved. This sequence was found in a man aged 25 to 45 in good health. CDR3 loop: CAISESGNLNTGELFF. CDR3 nucleotides: TGTGCCATCAGTGAGTCAGGGAATTTGAACACCGGGGAGCTGTTTTTT.